The 21 T cell receptor beta chains below come from one sample, sequenced in a study of vaccination effects on CD4 cells after COVID-19. Culture proceeded for more than 8 days, and CD4+ T cells were then isolated. Sequencing was performed with immunoSEQ multiplex PCR; in TCRdb, only in-frame clones are kept and a portion is missing. In the table there are some 26,000 clones, around 67% of which are singletons. These TCRs' antigens remain unknown. Sequencing was performed on CD4+ T cells from PBMCs cultured without peptide, taken before COVID-19 vaccination. The receptor set was obtained from a human donor who received a COVID-19 vaccine.

This clone was detected only once. The gene calls are TRBV4-3 and TRBJ1-5, with a possible D match to TRBD1 (5 bases). Germline CDR1 reads LGHNA; CDR2 reads YSLEER. The CDR3 consists of 17 residues. V dropped 0 bases and J dropped 6 bases, with 18 bases sitting between them. CDR3 DNA sequence: TGCGCCAGCAGCCAAGATACTAAGACAGAAGCGACTCAGCCCCAGCATTTT. It is translated as CASSQDTKTEATQPQHF.

The J gene is TRBJ2-1, the V gene TRBV10-3; 11 bases are a match to TRBD2. J gave up 5 bases and V 9 bases, and 9 bases lay outside the gene matches. The CDR3 sequence is 15 residues long. CDR1 is ENHRY and CDR2 is SYGVKD in the germline V gene. CDR3 amino acids: CAIRIAGGPNNEQFF. The CDR3 DNA is TGTGCCATAAGAATAGCGGGAGGGCCTAACAATGAGCAGTTCTTC.

This clone was seen just once. The chain recombines TRBV9 with TRBJ2-3; D uncertain. This CDR3 is 13 amino acids long. Germline loops: CDR1 SGDLS, CDR2 YYNGEE. Trimming left V 3 bases short and J 3 bases short, with 8 bases between. CDR3 coding DNA: TGTGCCAGCAGCGCCCCCGGGACAGATACGCAGTATTTT. Encoded protein: CASSAPGTDTQYF. Full variable domain (outside the CDR3, taken from reference TRBV9 and TRBJ2-3): DSGVTQTPKHLITATGQRVTLRCSPRSGDLSVYWYQQSLDQGLQFLIQYYNGEERAKGNILERFSAQQFPDLHSELNLSSLELGDSALYFCASSAPGTDTQYFGPGTRLTVL.

V and J are TRBV30 and TRBJ1-6, with D hard to call. From germline, CDR1 is GTSNPN and CDR2 SVGIG (reference sequence). Between the trimmed V and J ends, which lost 1 base and 0 bases, there was a span of 10 bases. This CDR3 is built from 16 residues. CDR3 loop: CAWSASGYSYNSPLHF. CDR3 bases: TGTGCCTGGAGTGCGAGTGGATACTCCTATAATTCACCCCTCCACTTT.

V usage is TRBV19 and J usage is TRBJ1-6, with 9 bases that match TRBD1. V gave up 5 bases and J gave up 9 bases; unmatched junction bases: 8. Germline lookup yields CDR1 LNHDA and CDR2 SQIVND (reference sequence). The CDR3 contains 15 residues. CDR3 amino acids: CASSDPGQGRSPLHF. In DNA, the CDR3 is TGTGCCAGTAGTGACCCGGGACAGGGACGTTCACCCCTCCACTTT. Drawing the rest from reference TRBV19 and TRBJ1-6, the complete variable domain is DGGITQSPKYLFRKEGQNVTLSCEQNLNHDAMYWYRQDPGQGLRLIYYSQIVNDFQKGDIAEGYSVSREKKESFPLTVTSAQKNPTAFYLCASSDPGQGRSPLHFGNGTRLTVT.

The gene calls are TRBV5-5 and TRBJ1-5; no reliable D call. CDR1 is SGHKS, CDR2 YYEKEE, per germline (reference sequence). V lost 0 bases to trimming and J lost 4 bases, with 5 bases between them. This CDR3 region has 13 residues. CDR3 nucleotides: TGTGCCAGCAGCTTGGATCTTAATCAGCCCCAGCATTTT. Protein product: CASSLDLNQPQHF. Variable domain in full (rest from reference TRBV5-5 and TRBJ1-5): DAGVTQSPTHLIKTRGQQVTLRCSPISGHKSVSWYQQVLGQGPQFIFQYYEKEERGRGNFPDRFSARQFPNYSSELNVNALLLGDSALYLCASSLDLNQPQHFGDGTRLSIL.

This clone appeared once. V usage is TRBV9 and J usage is TRBJ2-5; D may correspond to TRBD1 or TRBD2 (5 bases each). CDR3 length equals 14 residues. Germline CDR1 SGDLS, CDR2 YYNGEE. Trimming shortened V by 0 bases and J by 6 bases, and 12 bases separated the two germline ends. CDR3 coding DNA: TGTGCCAGCAGCGTAGATATAGGGGACCAGACCCAGTACTTC. Translated: CASSVDIGDQTQYF.

The table lists this clone with a few counts. J is TRBJ2-7 and V is TRBV29-1; D is uncertain. Germline CDR1 reads SQVTM; CDR2 reads ANQGSEA. V shed 7 bases and J shed 3 bases, with 10 bases lying between them. This CDR3 contains 11 residues. CDR3 DNA sequence: TGCAGCGCGAGAACCCTCTACGAGCAGTACTTC. It codes for CSARTLYEQYF.

Here the CDR3 reads CASSPRAGRGLGGNEQFF. The CDR3 DNA is TGTGCCAGCAGCCCTCGGGCGGGAAGGGGCCTAGGGGGGAATGAGCAGTTCTTC. The chain uses TRBV28 and TRBJ2-1; perhaps D is TRBD1 or TRBD2 (6 bases each). CDR3 length: 18 residues. Between the trimmed V and J ends, which lost 6 bases and 7 bases, there was a span of 28 bases. CDR1 and CDR2 from the germline V gene are MDHEN and SYDVKM. Full variable domain (remainder filled in from reference TRBV28 and TRBJ2-1): DVKVTQSSRYLVKRTGEKVFLECVQDMDHENMFWYRQDPGLGLRLIYFSYDVKMKEKGDIPEGYSVSREKKERFSLILESASTNQTSMYLCASSPRAGRGLGGNEQFFGPGTRLTVL.

V gene TRBV27 combines with J gene TRBJ2-7; no clear D gene. The CDR3 length is 16 residues. Germline assignment: CDR1 MNHEY and CDR2 SMNVEV (reference sequence). Deletions cut 2 bases from V and 6 bases from J, with 20 bases between. CDR3 coding DNA: TGTGCCAGCAGTTTAGGCTCTGTGACCATGCCCGGCGAGCAGTACTTC. Its translation is CASSLGSVTMPGEQYF.

The chain links TRBV15 to TRBJ1-3; the D gene is possibly TRBD1 (5 bases). Germline V gene sequence: CDR1 LNHNV, CDR2 YYDKDF (reference sequence). The CDR3 is 15 residues long. V was trimmed by 6 bases and J by 4 bases, leaving 16 bases between them. The CDR3 is CATSPVRGSGNTIYF. The DNA for the CDR3 is TGTGCCACCAGTCCCGTTCGGGGGTCAGGAAACACCATATATTTT.

The chain recombines TRBV6-1 with TRBJ2-7; D is possibly TRBD1 (6 bases). V lost 4 bases and J lost 4, with 20 bases in between. Per germline, CDR1 MNHNS and CDR2 SASEGT. The CDR3 is 16 residues long. Here the CDR3 reads CASSADETGRGYEQYF. DNA for the CDR3: TGTGCCAGCAGTGCAGACGAGACAGGCAGGGGTTACGAGCAGTACTTC.

The chain recombines TRBV12-3 or TRBV12-4 with TRBJ1-1; D uncertain. V lost 5 bases to trimming and J lost 0 bases, with 7 bases between them. The CDR3 spans 13 residues. The CDR3 sequence: CASSLEMNTEAFF. In DNA, the CDR3 is TGTGCCAGCAGTCTAGAGATGAACACTGAAGCTTTCTTT.

The chain joins TRBV19 to TRBJ1-3; 7 bases agree with TRBD1. The junction had 11 bases not matched to a gene; V was cut back by 7 bases and J by 5 bases. This CDR3 contains 15 residues. Germline V gene data show CDR1 as LNHDA and CDR2 as SQIVND (reference sequence). This CDR3 is CASTAGNRGRNTIYF. CDR3 bases: TGTGCCAGTACAGCTGGGAACAGGGGAAGAAACACCATATATTTT.

The V call is TRBV11-2, the J call TRBJ1-1, with TRBD1 matching 7 bases. V was pared by 5 bases and J by 0 bases, with 9 bases of the junction left unmatched. There are 16 residues in the CDR3. CDR1 and CDR2 from the germline V gene are SGHAT and FQNNGV. The CDR3 DNA follows: TGTGCCAGCAGCAATATACAGGGGAGGGTGAACACTGAAGCTTTCTTT. Protein product: CASSNIQGRVNTEAFF.

The genes are TRBV6-5 and TRBJ1-1; 8 positions match TRBD1. CDR1 is MNHEY and CDR2 is SVGAGI in the germline V gene. This CDR3 comprises 15 residues. V shed 4 bases, J shed 1 base, and the junction held 5 bases outside the gene matches. CDR3 DNA sequence: TGTGCCAGCAGTTCTGGACAGGGAAGGAACACTGAAGCTTTCTTT. It translates to CASSSGQGRNTEAFF.

The chain joins TRBV4-2 to TRBJ1-1, with D tentatively TRBD1 (5 bases). Germline CDR1 reads LGHNA; CDR2 reads YNFKEQ. V lost 0 bases, J lost 1 base, and 21 bases lay in between. The CDR3 runs to 19 residues. The CDR3 nucleotides read TGTGCCAGCAGCCAAGATGGGTTAAGGGACGGATTTCGGAACACTGAAGCTTTCTTT. Translated, it gives CASSQDGLRDGFRNTEAFF.

The chain employs TRBV19 and TRBJ1-2; perhaps TRBD1 as D (5 bases). There are 14 residues in the CDR3. Trimming took off 6 bases at V and 2 bases at J, with 13 bases between the two ends. Germline V CDR1 and CDR2: LNHDA, SQIVND (reference sequence). In DNA, the CDR3 is TGTGCCAGTAGCCGACGGACACTCAACTATGGCTACACCTTC. Translating it yields CASSRRTLNYGYTF.

The rearrangement links TRBV19 to TRBJ1-1; D is perhaps TRBD1 (5 bases). CDR3 length: 17 residues. Looked up from germline, CDR1 is LNHDA and CDR2 is SQIVND (reference sequence). Trimming took off 3 bases at V and 1 base at J, with 18 bases between the two ends. The CDR3 nucleotides read TGTGCCAGTAGTATGGGACGGAATTCAAGGAAGAACACTGAAGCTTTCTTT. Translating it yields CASSMGRNSRKNTEAFF.

This rearrangement joins TRBV3-1 (or the pseudogene TRBV3-2) to TRBJ1-2; D remains ambiguous. The V end lost 0 bases, the J end lost 4 bases, and 15 bases lay between the germline ends. The germline CDR1 and CDR2 sequences are LGHDT and YNNKEL (reference sequence). The CDR3 is made up of 16 amino acids. CDR3 protein: CASSQDVAVRSYGYTF. CDR3 nucleotide sequence: TGTGCCAGCAGCCAAGATGTGGCAGTACGGTCCTATGGCTACACCTTC.

The V and J genes are TRBV30 and TRBJ2-4, with TRBD2 as a possible D gene (6 bases). Germline V gene lookup returns CDR1 GTSNPN and CDR2 SVGIG (reference sequence). The CDR3 consists of 13 residues. V was shortened by 5 bases and J by 0 bases, with 8 bases between the two germline ends. In DNA, the CDR3 is TGTGCCTGGTCGGGGGTAGCCAAAAACATTCAGTACTTC. This translates into CAWSGVAKNIQYF.